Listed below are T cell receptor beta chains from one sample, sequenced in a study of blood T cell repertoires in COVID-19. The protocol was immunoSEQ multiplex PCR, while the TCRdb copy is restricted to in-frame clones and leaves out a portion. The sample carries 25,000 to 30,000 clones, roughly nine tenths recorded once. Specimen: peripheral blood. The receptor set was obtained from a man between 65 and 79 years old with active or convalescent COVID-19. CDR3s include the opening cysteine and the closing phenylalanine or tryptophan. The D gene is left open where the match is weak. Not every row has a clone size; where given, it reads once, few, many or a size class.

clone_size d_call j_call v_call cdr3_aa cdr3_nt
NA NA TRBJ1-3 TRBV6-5 CASRSGQSGNTIYF TGTGCCAGCAGATCCGGACAGTCAGGAAACACCATATATTTT
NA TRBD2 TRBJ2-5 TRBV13 CASSLPAGTSGGTQETQYF TGTGCCAGCAGCTTGCCGGCCGGGACTAGCGGGGGGACCCAAGAGACCCAGTACTTC
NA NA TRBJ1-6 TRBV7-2 CASSLASLFRGYNSPLHF TGTGCCAGCAGCTTAGCGTCTTTGTTTAGGGGCTATAATTCACCCCTCCACTTT
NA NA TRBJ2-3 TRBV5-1 CASSLVGASSDTQYF TGCGCCAGCAGCTTGGTGGGGGCGAGTTCAGATACGCAGTATTTT
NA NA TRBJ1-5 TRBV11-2 CASSPAGRSQPQHF TGTGCCAGCAGCCCCGCAGGGAGGTCTCAGCCCCAGCATTTT
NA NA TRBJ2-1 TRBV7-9 CASSPREAGANNEQFF TGTGCCAGCAGCCCCAGAGAGGCGGGCGCAAACAATGAGCAGTTCTTC
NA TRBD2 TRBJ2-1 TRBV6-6 CASSNLLAGEVNEQFF TGTGCCAGCAGCAATCTTCTAGCGGGAGAGGTCAATGAGCAGTTCTTC
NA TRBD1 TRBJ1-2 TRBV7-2 CASSPPDRVRGYTF TGTGCCAGCAGCCCGCCGGACAGGGTGAGGGGCTACACCTTC
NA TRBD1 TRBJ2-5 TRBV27 CASSRTWGQGETQYF TGTGCCAGCAGTCGTACATGGGGACAGGGGGAGACCCAGTACTTC
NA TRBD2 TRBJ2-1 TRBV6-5 CASRGPSSGGPILFF TGTGCCAGCAGAGGACCCTCTAGCGGGGGGCCAATACTGTTCTTC
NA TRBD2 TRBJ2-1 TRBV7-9 CASSRGLADNEQFF TGTGCCAGCAGCCGGGGACTAGCGGACAATGAGCAGTTCTTC
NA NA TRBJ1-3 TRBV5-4 CASSRQGSGNTIYF TGTGCCAGCAGCCGACAAGGCTCTGGAAACACCATATATTTT
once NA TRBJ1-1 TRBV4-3 CASSQEGRGTEAFF TGCGCCAGCAGCCAAGAGGGCAGGGGCACTGAAGCTTTCTTT
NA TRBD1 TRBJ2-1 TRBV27 CASRDRVNNAEQFF TGTGCCAGCCGGGACAGGGTCAATAACGCTGAGCAGTTCTTC
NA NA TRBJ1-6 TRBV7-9 CASSGPSGPLHF TGTGCCAGCAGCGGGCCCTCTGGCCCCCTCCACTTT
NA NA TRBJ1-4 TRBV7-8 CASSSGSGYEKLFF TGTGCCAGCAGCTCCGGGTCGGGATACGAAAAACTGTTTTTT
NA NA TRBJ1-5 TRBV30 CAWSARGNQPQHF TGTGCCTGGAGTGCCCGCGGGAATCAGCCCCAGCATTTT
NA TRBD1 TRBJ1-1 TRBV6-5 CASTKQGTTEAFF TGTGCCAGCACCAAACAGGGGACCACTGAAGCTTTCTTT
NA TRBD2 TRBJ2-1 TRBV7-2 CASSKGLAEIYNEQFF TGTGCCAGCAGCAAGGGACTAGCGGAGATATACAATGAGCAGTTCTTC
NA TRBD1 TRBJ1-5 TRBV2 CASRPGQINQPQHF TGTGCCAGCAGGCCGGGACAGATCAATCAGCCCCAGCATTTT
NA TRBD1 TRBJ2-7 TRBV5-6 CASSRKGQGRLYF TGTGCCAGCAGTCGAAAAGGACAGGGCAGACTGTACTTC
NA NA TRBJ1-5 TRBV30 CAWRTGGDQPQHF TGTGCCTGGAGGACCGGGGGGGATCAGCCCCAGCATTTT
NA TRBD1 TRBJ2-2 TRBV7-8 CASSPRDRLTGELFF TGTGCCAGCAGCCCCCGGGACAGATTAACCGGGGAGCTGTTTTTT
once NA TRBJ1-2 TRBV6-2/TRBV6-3 CASSDRTDGYTF TGTGCCAGCAGTGACCGGACAGATGGCTACACCTTC
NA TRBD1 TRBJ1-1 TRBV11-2 CASTRGTGGGEAFF TGTGCCAGCACCAGGGGGACAGGGGGCGGTGAAGCTTTCTTT
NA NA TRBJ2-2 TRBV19 CASSRTVNTGELFF TGTGCCAGTAGCCGGACAGTGAACACCGGGGAGCTGTTTTTT
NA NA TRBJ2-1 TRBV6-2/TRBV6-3 CASSYVNYEQFF TGTGCCAGCAGTTATGTCAACTATGAGCAGTTCTTC
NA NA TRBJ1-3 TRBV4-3 CASSQGRRSSGNTIYF TGCGCCAGCAGCCAAGGGAGGCGCAGCTCTGGAAACACCATATATTTT
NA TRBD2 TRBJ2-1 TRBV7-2 CASSLSPGGGAPYNEQFF TGTGCCAGCAGCTTAAGCCCGGGCGGGGGGGCCCCCTACAATGAGCAGTTCTTC
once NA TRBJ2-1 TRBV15 CATGATTRRNEQFF TGTGCCACCGGGGCCACGACGAGACGCAATGAGCAGTTCTTC
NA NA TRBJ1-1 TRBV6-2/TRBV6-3 CASSYLTGSAFF TGTGCCAGCAGTTACCTAACAGGGAGTGCTTTCTTT
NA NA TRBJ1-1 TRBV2 CASSERTVNTEAFF TGTGCCAGCAGTGAACGGACAGTCAACACTGAAGCTTTCTTT
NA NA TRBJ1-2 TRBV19 CASSIGSANYGYTF TGTGCCAGTAGTATAGGTTCAGCTAACTATGGCTACACCTTC
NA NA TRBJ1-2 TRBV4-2 CASSQDQAGRGGYTF TGTGCCAGCAGCCAAGATCAGGCAGGAAGGGGTGGCTACACCTTC
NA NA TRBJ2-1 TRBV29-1 CSVVGQGWGNEQFF TGCAGCGTTGTGGGGCAGGGGTGGGGGAATGAGCAGTTCTTC
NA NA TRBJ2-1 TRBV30 CAWGRRDEQFF TGTGCCTGGGGGCGGAGGGATGAGCAGTTCTTC
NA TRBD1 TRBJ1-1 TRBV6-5 CASSSNTGANTEAFF TGTGCCAGCAGTTCCAACACAGGGGCGAACACTGAAGCTTTCTTT
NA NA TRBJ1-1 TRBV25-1 CASSQDTAGVGRTEAFF TGTGCCAGCAGTCAGGACACCGCGGGAGTCGGTCGCACTGAAGCTTTCTTT
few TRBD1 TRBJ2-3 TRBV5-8 CASSGGQSVLDTQYF TGTGCCAGCAGCGGGGGACAGAGCGTGCTAGATACGCAGTATTTT
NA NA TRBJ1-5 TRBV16 CASSQLGSQGYHSNQPQHF TGTGCCAGCAGCCAATTAGGATCCCAGGGATACCATAGCAATCAGCCCCAGCATTTT
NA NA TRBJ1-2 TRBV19 CATQVAPKNGYTF TGTGCCACCCAAGTAGCGCCGAAAAATGGCTACACCTTC
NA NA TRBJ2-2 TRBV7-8 CASSFRENTGELFF TGTGCCAGCAGCTTCCGGGAAAACACCGGGGAGCTGTTTTTT
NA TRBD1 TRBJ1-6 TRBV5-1 CASSLAYRQGRNSPLHF TGCGCCAGCAGCTTGGCCTACCGACAGGGGAGGAATTCACCCCTCCACTTT
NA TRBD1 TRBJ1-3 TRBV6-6 CASEDRGALDTIYF TGTGCCAGCGAGGACAGGGGGGCGTTGGACACCATATATTTT
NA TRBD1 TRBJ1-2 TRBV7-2 CASTQGASNYGYTF TGTGCCAGTACACAGGGGGCCTCTAACTATGGCTACACCTTC
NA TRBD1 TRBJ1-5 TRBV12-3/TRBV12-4 CASMGQGGQPQHF TGTGCCAGCATGGGTCAGGGGGGCCAGCCCCAGCATTTT
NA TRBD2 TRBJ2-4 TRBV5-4 CASSLGGRGLGIQYF TGTGCCAGCAGCTTGGGAGGGAGGGGCCTGGGCATTCAGTACTTC
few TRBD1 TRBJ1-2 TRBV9 CASSGRDRERNGYTF TGTGCCAGCAGCGGGCGGGACAGGGAACGGAATGGCTACACCTTC
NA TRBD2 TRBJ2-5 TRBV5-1 CASSFGSGDLGAQYF TGCGCCAGCAGCTTCGGTAGCGGGGACTTGGGGGCCCAGTACTTC
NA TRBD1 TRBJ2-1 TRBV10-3 CAISDRASHNEQFF TGTGCCATCTCTGACAGGGCCTCGCACAATGAGCAGTTCTTC
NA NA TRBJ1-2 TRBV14 CASSQQAGGYTF TGTGCCAGCAGCCAACAGGCTGGTGGCTACACCTTC
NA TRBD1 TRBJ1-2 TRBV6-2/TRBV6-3 CASSYSQTGQGAYGYTF TGTGCCAGCAGTTACTCGCAAACGGGACAGGGGGCCTATGGCTACACCTTC
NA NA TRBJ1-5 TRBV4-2 CASSPVGADQPQHF TGTGCCAGCAGCCCGGTAGGGGCGGATCAGCCCCAGCATTTT
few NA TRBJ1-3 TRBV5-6 CASSVRVVGLSGNTIYF TGTGCCAGCAGCGTCAGGGTCGTCGGCCTCTCTGGAAACACCATATATTTT
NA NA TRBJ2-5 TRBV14 CASSTWDRGGETQYF TGTGCCAGCAGCACTTGGGACCGGGGAGGCGAGACCCAGTACTTC
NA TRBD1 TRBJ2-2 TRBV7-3 CASSPQQGAGELFF TGTGCCAGCAGCCCTCAACAGGGGGCCGGGGAGCTGTTTTTT
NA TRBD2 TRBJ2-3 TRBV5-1 CASSPGLAGTDTQYF TGCGCCAGCAGCCCCGGACTAGCGGGCACAGATACGCAGTATTTT
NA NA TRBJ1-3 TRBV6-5 CASGPGLNTIYF TGTGCCAGCGGCCCAGGGTTAAACACCATATATTTT
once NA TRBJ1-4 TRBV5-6 CATGRTPKSEKLFF TGTGCCACCGGAAGGACACCGAAGTCTGAAAAACTGTTTTTT
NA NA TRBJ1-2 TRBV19 CASTPGRDTYGYTF TGTGCCAGTACCCCAGGCAGGGATACCTATGGCTACACCTTC